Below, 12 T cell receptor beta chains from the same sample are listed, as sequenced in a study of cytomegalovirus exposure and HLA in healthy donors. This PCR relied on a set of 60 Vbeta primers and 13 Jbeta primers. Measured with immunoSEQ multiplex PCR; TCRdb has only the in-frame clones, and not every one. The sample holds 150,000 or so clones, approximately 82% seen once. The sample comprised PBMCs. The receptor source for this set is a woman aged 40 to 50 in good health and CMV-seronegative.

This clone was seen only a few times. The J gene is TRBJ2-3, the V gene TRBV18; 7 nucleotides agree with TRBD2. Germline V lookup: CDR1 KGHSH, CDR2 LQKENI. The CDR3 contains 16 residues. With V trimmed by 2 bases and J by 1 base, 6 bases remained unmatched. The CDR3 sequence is CASSPKLAIGTDTQYF. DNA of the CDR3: TGTGCCAGCTCACCAAAACTAGCGATCGGCACAGATACGCAGTATTTT. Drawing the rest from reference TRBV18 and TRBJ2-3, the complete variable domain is NAGVMQNPRHLVRRRGQEARLRCSPMKGHSHVYWYRQLPEEGLKFMVYLQKENIIDESGMPKERFSAEFPKEGPSILRIQQVVRGDSAAYFCASSPKLAIGTDTQYFGPGTRLTVL.

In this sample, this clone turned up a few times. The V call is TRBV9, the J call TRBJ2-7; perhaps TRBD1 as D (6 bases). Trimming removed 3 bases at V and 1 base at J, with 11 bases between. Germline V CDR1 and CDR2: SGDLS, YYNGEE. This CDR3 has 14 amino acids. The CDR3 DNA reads TGTGCCAGCAGCGAGGGGGAAGTATCCTACGAGCAGTACTTC. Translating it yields CASSEGEVSYEQYF.

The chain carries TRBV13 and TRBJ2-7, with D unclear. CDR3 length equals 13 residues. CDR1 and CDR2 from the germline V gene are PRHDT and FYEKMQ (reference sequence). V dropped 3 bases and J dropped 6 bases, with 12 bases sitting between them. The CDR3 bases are TGTGCCAGCAGCTTCGACTTCTCTCCCGAGCAGTACTTC. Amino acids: CASSFDFSPEQYF.

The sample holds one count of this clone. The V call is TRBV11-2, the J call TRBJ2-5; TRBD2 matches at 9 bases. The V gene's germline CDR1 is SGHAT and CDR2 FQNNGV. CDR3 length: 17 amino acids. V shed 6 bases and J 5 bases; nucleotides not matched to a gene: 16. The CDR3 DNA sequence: TGTGCCAGCAGACTCGCGGGAGGGCCGATCTCTGGGGAGACCCAGTACTTC. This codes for CASRLAGGPISGETQYF.

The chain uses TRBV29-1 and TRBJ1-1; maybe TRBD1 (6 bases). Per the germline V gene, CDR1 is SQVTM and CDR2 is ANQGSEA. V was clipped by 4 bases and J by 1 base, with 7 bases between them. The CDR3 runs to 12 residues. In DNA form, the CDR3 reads TGCAGCGTTGGCAGGGGGAACACTGAAGCTTTCTTT. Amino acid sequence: CSVGRGNTEAFF.

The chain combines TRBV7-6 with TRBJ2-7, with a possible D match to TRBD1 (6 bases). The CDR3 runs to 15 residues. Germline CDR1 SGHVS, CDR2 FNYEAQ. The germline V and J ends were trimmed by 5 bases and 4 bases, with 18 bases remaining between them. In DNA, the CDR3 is TGTGCCAGCAGCCTTAGGGGGACCCTGGCTTACGAGCAGTACTTC. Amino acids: CASSLRGTLAYEQYF.

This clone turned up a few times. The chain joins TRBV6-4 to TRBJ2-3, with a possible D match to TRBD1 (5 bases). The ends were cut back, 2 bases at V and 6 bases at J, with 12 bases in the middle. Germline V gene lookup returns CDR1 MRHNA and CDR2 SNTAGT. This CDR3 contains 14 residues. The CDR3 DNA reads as TGTGCCAGCAGTGACGAATGGGCAGGGGATACGCAGTATTTT. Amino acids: CASSDEWAGDTQYF.

DNA of the CDR3: TGTGCCAGCAGTTACGGCTTAGGACAGAGGCACGAGCAGTACTTC. It yields the protein CASSYGLGQRHEQYF. This rearrangement joins TRBV6-6 to TRBJ2-7; D is possibly TRBD1 (6 bases). The CDR3 covers 15 residues. With 2 bases removed from V and 5 bases from J, the gap between germline ends came to 16 bases. In germline, CDR1 is MNHNY, CDR2 SVGAGI (reference sequence).

The CDR3 sequence: CASRQIGGQLPNYGYTF. The CDR3 nucleotides read TGCGCCAGCAGACAAATAGGGGGACAGCTACCTAACTATGGCTACACCTTC. The rearrangement links TRBV4-1 to TRBJ1-2; 7 bases line up with TRBD1. Germline values: CDR1 MGHRA, CDR2 YSYEKL. V lost 6 bases and J lost 0; bases outside the gene matches: 13. This CDR3 is built from 17 residues.

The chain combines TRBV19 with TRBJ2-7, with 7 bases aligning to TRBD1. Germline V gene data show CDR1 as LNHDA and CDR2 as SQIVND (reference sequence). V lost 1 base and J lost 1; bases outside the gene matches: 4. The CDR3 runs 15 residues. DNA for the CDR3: TGTGCCAGTAGTATAGGAGGGACAGCGTCCTACGAGCAGTACTTC. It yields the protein CASSIGGTASYEQYF.

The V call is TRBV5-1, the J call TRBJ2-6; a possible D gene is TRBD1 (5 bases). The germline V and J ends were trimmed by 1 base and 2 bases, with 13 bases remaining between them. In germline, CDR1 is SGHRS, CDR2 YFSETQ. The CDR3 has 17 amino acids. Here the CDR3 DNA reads TGCGCCAGCAGCTTGAACAGGCAAACAACTGGGGCCAACGTCCTGACTTTC. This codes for CASSLNRQTTGANVLTF.

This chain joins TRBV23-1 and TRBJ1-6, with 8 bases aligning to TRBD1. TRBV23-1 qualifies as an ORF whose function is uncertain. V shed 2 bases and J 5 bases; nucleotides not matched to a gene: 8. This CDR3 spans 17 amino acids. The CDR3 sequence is CASSQTTGAGNNSPLHF. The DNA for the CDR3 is TGCGCCAGCAGTCAAACGACAGGGGCTGGGAATAATTCACCCCTCCACTTT.